This T cell receptor (beta chain) was obtained from a study of shared clonotypes between healthy human individuals. Germline values: CDR1 KGHSH, CDR2 LQKENI. V was pared by 3 bases and J by 6 bases, with 9 bases of the junction left unmatched. CDR3 length equals 15 residues. The data were produced by immunoSEQ multiplex PCR, yet TCRdb's version contains in-frame clones alone and is incomplete. Among 2 million to 3 million clones listed, 80% to 95% were seen once. This clone was detected only once. This sequence was found in a man aged 18 to 29 in good health. Some clones in this sample may be carry-over from other donors' samples. J is TRBJ2-7 and V is TRBV18, with 9 nucleotides matching TRBD2. Material for sequencing was naive CD4+ T cells from PBMCs. Stated subset: CD45RA+ positively selected. The CDR3 DNA follows: TGTGCCAGCTCACCCGCCGGGACTAGCTTTTTCGAGCAGTACTTC. Translated, it gives CASSPAGTSFFEQYF.